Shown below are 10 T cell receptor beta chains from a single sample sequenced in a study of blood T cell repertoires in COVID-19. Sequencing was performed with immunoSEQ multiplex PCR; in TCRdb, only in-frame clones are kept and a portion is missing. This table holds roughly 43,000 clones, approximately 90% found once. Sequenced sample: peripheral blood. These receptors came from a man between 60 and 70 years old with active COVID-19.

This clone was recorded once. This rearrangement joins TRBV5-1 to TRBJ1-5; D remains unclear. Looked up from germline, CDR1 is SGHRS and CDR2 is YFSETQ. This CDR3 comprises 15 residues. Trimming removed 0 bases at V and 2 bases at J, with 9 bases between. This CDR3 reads CASSLEGGGNQPQHF. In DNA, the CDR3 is TGCGCCAGCAGCTTGGAGGGAGGTGGCAATCAGCCCCAGCATTTT.

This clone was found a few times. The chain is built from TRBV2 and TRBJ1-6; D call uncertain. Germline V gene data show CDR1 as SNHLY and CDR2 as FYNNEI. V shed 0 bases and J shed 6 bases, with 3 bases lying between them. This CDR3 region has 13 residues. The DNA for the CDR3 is TGTGCCAGCAGTGAAGCCCGTAATTCACCCCTCCACTTT. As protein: CASSEARNSPLHF.

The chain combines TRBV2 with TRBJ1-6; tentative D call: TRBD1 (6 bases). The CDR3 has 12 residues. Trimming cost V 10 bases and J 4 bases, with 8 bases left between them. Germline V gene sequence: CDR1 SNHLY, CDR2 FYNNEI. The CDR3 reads CATGAYNSPLHF. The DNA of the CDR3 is TGTGCCACAGGGGCTTATAATTCACCCCTCCACTTT.

In nucleotides, the CDR3 is TGTGCCAGCAGTGAATGGACAGGGGCCTACGAGCAGTACTTC. Translation: CASSEWTGAYEQYF. This chain connects TRBV6-1 to TRBJ2-7; 9 bases are shared with TRBD1. The CDR3 has 14 residues. The J segment lost 2 bases and the V segment lost 2 bases, leaving 1 base of the junction unmatched. Germline CDR1 MNHNS, CDR2 SASEGT.

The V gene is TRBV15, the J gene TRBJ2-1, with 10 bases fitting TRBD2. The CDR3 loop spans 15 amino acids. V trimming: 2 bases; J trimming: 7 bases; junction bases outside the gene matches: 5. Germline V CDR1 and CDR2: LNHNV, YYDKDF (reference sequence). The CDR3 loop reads CATSRSGRAGNEQFF. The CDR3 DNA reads TGTGCCACCAGCAGAAGCGGGAGGGCAGGAAATGAGCAGTTCTTC.

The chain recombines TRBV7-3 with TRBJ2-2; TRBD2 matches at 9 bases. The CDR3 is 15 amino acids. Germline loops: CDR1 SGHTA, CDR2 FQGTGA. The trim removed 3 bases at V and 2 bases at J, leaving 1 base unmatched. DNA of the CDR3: TGTGCCAGCAGCTTTAGCGGGGGAAACACCGGGGAGCTGTTTTTT. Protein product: CASSFSGGNTGELFF.

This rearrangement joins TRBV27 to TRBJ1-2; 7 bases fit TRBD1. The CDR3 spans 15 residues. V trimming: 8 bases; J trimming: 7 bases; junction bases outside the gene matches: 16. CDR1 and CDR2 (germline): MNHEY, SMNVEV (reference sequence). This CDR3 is CASPFGVRQGSGYTF. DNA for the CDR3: TGTGCCAGCCCTTTCGGGGTCCGACAGGGCTCTGGCTACACCTTC.

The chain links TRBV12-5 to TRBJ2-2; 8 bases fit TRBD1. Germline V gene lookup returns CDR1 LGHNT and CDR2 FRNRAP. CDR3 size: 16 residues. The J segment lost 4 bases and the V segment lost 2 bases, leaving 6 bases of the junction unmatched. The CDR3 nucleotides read TGTGCTAGTGGTTTGTTGAGTACAGGGGGCACCGGGGAGCTGTTTTTT. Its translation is CASGLLSTGGTGELFF.

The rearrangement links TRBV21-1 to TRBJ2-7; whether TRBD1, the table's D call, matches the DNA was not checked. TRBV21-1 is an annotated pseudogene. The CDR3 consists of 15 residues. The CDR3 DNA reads TGTGCCAGCAGCCCCCGGGACAGACCCTCCTACGAGCAGTACTTC. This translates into CASSPRDRPSYEQYF.

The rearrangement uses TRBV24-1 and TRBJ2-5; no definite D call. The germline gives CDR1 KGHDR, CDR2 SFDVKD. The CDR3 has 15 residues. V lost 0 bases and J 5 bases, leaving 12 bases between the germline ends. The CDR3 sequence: CATSDLSPTGETQYF. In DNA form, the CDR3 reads TGTGCCACCAGTGATTTGAGCCCCACCGGGGAGACCCAGTACTTC.